Presented here are 26 T cell receptor beta chains from one specimen sequenced in a study of blood T cell repertoires in COVID-19. This table comes from immunoSEQ multiplex PCR, and its TCRdb copy is limited to in-frame clones, with some not included. The sample has approximately 260,000 clones; around 78% are singletons. The material sequenced was peripheral blood. Source of these receptors: a man between 60 and 75 years old who had recovered from COVID-19.

This chain connects TRBV5-1 to TRBJ2-3; D possibly corresponds to TRBD1 (6 bases). Germline CDR1 SGHRS, CDR2 YFSETQ. The CDR3 contains 15 residues. Trimming cost V 4 bases and J 2 bases, with 14 bases left between them. CDR3 DNA sequence: TGCGCCAGCAGCGGAACAGGGCTGGACACAGATACGCAGTATTTT. Amino acid sequence: CASSGTGLDTDTQYF.

This clone was counted a single time. The chain has TRBV24-1 and TRBJ2-1, with TRBD1 matching over 12 bases. CDR3 length: 16 amino acids. The junction had 5 bases not matched to a gene; V was cut back by 4 bases and J by 5 bases. The germline CDR1 and CDR2 sequences are KGHDR and SFDVKD. The CDR3 DNA follows: TGTGCCACCAGTGACCCGGGACAGGGGGCAGACAATGAGCAGTTCTTC. Its translation: CATSDPGQGADNEQFF.

The chain joins TRBV24-1 to TRBJ2-3; D might be TRBD1 (5 bases). Trimming pared 6 bases from V and 6 bases from J, leaving 12 bases between. Germline V gives CDR1 KGHDR, CDR2 SFDVKD. This CDR3 region has 13 residues. This chain's CDR3 is CATSSQPGDTQYF. Written as DNA, the CDR3 is TGTGCCACCAGTTCACAGCCAGGGGATACGCAGTATTTT.

The V and J genes are TRBV30 and TRBJ2-1, with D tentatively TRBD1 (7 bases). The V gene lost 8 bases and the J gene lost 4 bases, with 18 bases spanning the gap. Germline loops: CDR1 GTSNPN, CDR2 SVGIG (reference sequence). This CDR3 region has 14 residues. CDR3 region: CAATRGTRYNEQFF. DNA for the CDR3: TGTGCCGCGACCAGGGGGACTCGATACAATGAGCAGTTCTTC.

CDR3 region: CASSPPTGGGGIEAFF. The CDR3 nucleotides are TGTGCCAGCTCACCCCCAACAGGGGGCGGGGGCATTGAAGCTTTCTTT. This chain links TRBV18 with TRBJ1-1, with 9 nucleotides matching TRBD1. The CDR3 totals 16 residues. The V gene end was trimmed by 3 bases and the J gene end by 7 bases; junction bases not matched to a gene: 12. CDR1 is KGHSH, CDR2 LQKENI, per germline.

V usage is TRBV5-1 and J usage is TRBJ2-7; 8 nucleotides match TRBD2. Per germline, CDR1 SGHRS and CDR2 YFSETQ. This CDR3 contains 14 residues. V gave up 4 bases and J gave up 3 bases; unmatched junction bases: 6. CDR3 coding DNA: TGCGCCAGCAGCGGCGGACTAGCATTCTACGAGCAGTACTTC. Amino acid sequence: CASSGGLAFYEQYF.

The rearrangement joins TRBV5-1 to TRBJ1-6, with TRBD1 identical over 7 bases. Germline V CDR1 and CDR2: SGHRS, YFSETQ. V shed 4 bases, J shed 2 bases, and the junction held 6 bases outside the gene matches. This CDR3 comprises 16 residues. CDR3 protein: CASSPTGTAYNSPLHF. In nucleotides, the CDR3 is TGCGCCAGCAGCCCTACAGGGACAGCCTATAATTCACCCCTCCACTTT.

This chain links TRBV6-5 with TRBJ2-7; 8 nucleotides align to TRBD1. The CDR3 length is 13 residues. Per the germline V gene, CDR1 is MNHEY and CDR2 is SVGAGI. J lost 6 bases, V lost 6 bases, and 7 bases had no gene match. CDR3 loop: CASRRQGKGEQYF. The CDR3 DNA sequence: TGTGCCAGCAGAAGACAGGGGAAGGGCGAGCAGTACTTC.

This clone was seen a handful of times. The chain links TRBV29-1 to TRBJ1-4; D is unclear. Trimming pared 6 bases from V and 0 bases from J, leaving 11 bases between. From germline, CDR1 is SQVTM and CDR2 ANQGSEA. This CDR3 has 14 residues. Here the CDR3 reads CSVEKAPTNEKLFF. In nucleotides, the CDR3 is TGCAGCGTAGAGAAAGCCCCAACTAATGAAAAACTGTTTTTT.

CDR3 amino acids: CASRQGFTDTQYF. The CDR3 bases are TGTGCCAGTCGACAGGGGTTCACAGATACGCAGTATTTT. The rearrangement links TRBV7-8 to TRBJ2-3; 8 nucleotides agree with TRBD1. Losses at the gene ends were 9 bases for V and 2 bases for J; bases not matched to a gene: 4. This CDR3 region has 13 residues. Germline V gene data show CDR1 as SGHVS and CDR2 as FQNEAQ.

J is TRBJ1-1 and V is TRBV6-5, with D unclear. Germline values: CDR1 MNHEY, CDR2 SVGAGI. The CDR3 spans 12 residues. In nucleotides, the CDR3 is TGTGTTCTCCGACTCCTGAACACTGAAGCTTTCTTT. Its translation is CVLRLLNTEAFF.

Concerning this clone itself: The junction departs from germline at one end; a sequencing error may be responsible. The chain couples TRBV29-1 to TRBJ1-2; maybe TRBD1 (5 bases). From germline, CDR1 is SQVTM and CDR2 ANQGSEA. CDR3 length: 11 residues. In DNA form, the CDR3 reads TGCAGCGTTGAGTTCCGGGACGGACTAAACTTC. It encodes CSVEFRDGLNF.

This chain joins TRBV6-1 and TRBJ1-2; no clear D gene. CDR1 MNHNS and CDR2 SASEGT come from the germline V gene. The V end lost 3 bases, the J end lost 8 bases, and 13 bases lay between the germline ends. The CDR3 runs 13 residues. The DNA for the CDR3 is TGTGCCAGCAGTGAGGGCACCCTCCGGGGCTACACCTTC. It codes for CASSEGTLRGYTF.

The chain carries TRBV19 and TRBJ2-7; a possible D gene is TRBD1 (6 bases). Germline-derived CDR1 and CDR2 are LNHDA and SQIVND (reference sequence). Between the trimmed V and J ends, which lost 3 bases and 3 bases, there was a span of 15 bases. The CDR3 contains 15 residues. The CDR3 spells CASSILATGGYEQYF. CDR3 coding DNA: TGTGCCAGTAGTATTCTGGCGACAGGAGGCTACGAGCAGTACTTC.

A few counts support this clone. This chain links TRBV2 with TRBJ1-1; TRBD1 is a possible D gene (6 bases). Per the germline V gene, CDR1 is SNHLY and CDR2 is FYNNEI. Trimming removed 6 bases from V and 2 bases from J, with 19 bases in between. This CDR3 is built from 16 residues. The CDR3 spells CASRAGALPYNTEAFF. CDR3 bases: TGTGCCAGCAGGGCAGGGGCCCTACCGTATAACACTGAAGCTTTCTTT.

The chain employs TRBV3-1 (or the pseudogene TRBV3-2) and TRBJ2-3; 9 bases are a match to TRBD2. With 4 bases clipped from V and 2 bases from J, the junction kept 7 bases outside the gene matches. Germline CDR1 is LGHDT and CDR2 is YNNKEL (reference sequence). This CDR3 region has 16 residues. CDR3 loop: CASSRLAGTSTDTQYF. The CDR3 nucleotides read TGTGCCAGCAGCCGTCTAGCGGGGACTTCCACAGATACGCAGTATTTT.

The rearrangement uses TRBV5-1 and TRBJ2-5; the D gene is possibly TRBD2 (6 bases). Trimming left V 1 base short and J 5 bases short, with 12 bases between. In germline, CDR1 is SGHRS, CDR2 YFSETQ. The CDR3 has 14 amino acids. The CDR3 bases are TGCGCCAGCAGCTTGTTTTATGGGGGGGAGACCCAGTACTTC. Translation gives CASSLFYGGETQYF.

This clone turned up a few times. The V call is TRBV6-5, the J call TRBJ1-1; TRBD1 might be the D (6 bases). Trimming pared 6 bases from V and 2 bases from J, leaving 13 bases between. The CDR3 totals 14 residues. CDR1 is MNHEY, CDR2 SVGAGI, per germline. The CDR3 coding sequence is TGTGCCAGCAGCGACAACAGGGTAAACACTGAAGCTTTCTTT. Translation gives CASSDNRVNTEAFF.

The rearrangement uses TRBV5-1 and TRBJ1-2; 8 positions match TRBD1. Losses at the gene ends were 4 bases for V and 5 bases for J; bases not matched to a gene: 7. CDR1 is SGHRS, CDR2 YFSETQ, per germline. The CDR3 length is 14 residues. The CDR3 region has the DNA TGCGCCAGCAGCCGACTACAGGGGGAATATGGCTACACCTTC. This translates into CASSRLQGEYGYTF.

CDR3 coding DNA: TGTGCCAGCAGCTCCCTTGGGAGGGGTGATTCACCCCTCCACTTT. Translation: CASSSLGRGDSPLHF. This chain links TRBV5-6 with TRBJ1-6; maybe TRBD1 (5 bases). Germline lookup yields CDR1 SGHDT and CDR2 YYEEEE. CDR3 size: 15 residues. V gave up 3 bases and J gave up 8 bases, with 15 bases separating them.

The table lists this clone with a count of one. This chain connects TRBV19 to TRBJ2-1; 7 bases line up with TRBD2. Germline loops: CDR1 LNHDA, CDR2 SQIVND (reference sequence). CDR3 length equals 14 residues. V was pared by 6 bases and J by 5 bases, with 7 bases of the junction left unmatched. The CDR3 DNA sequence: TGTGCCAGTAGGGTCAGCGGGGCTAACAATGAGCAGTTCTTC. Amino acids: CASRVSGANNEQFF. Supplemented by reference TRBV19 and TRBJ2-1, the full variable domain reads DGGITQSPKYLFRKEGQNVTLSCEQNLNHDAMYWYRQDPGQGLRLIYYSQIVNDFQKGDIAEGYSVSREKKESFPLTVTSAQKNPTAFYLCASRVSGANNEQFFGPGTRLTVL.

This clone was counted a single time. The rearrangement uses TRBV18 and TRBJ1-3, with TRBD1 identical over 8 bases. The germline V gene encodes CDR1 KGHSH and CDR2 LQKENI. This CDR3 has 15 residues. V shed 4 bases, J shed 4 bases, and the junction held 6 bases outside the gene matches. The CDR3 loop is CASSRPTGEGNTIYF. The CDR3 coding sequence is TGTGCCAGCTCACGACCGACAGGGGAAGGAAACACCATATATTTT.

J is TRBJ2-7 and V is TRBV5-1, with TRBD2 matching over 13 bases. Germline values: CDR1 SGHRS, CDR2 YFSETQ. V was pared by 4 bases and J by 4 bases, with 11 bases of the junction left unmatched. The CDR3 covers 17 residues. The DNA for the CDR3 is TGCGCCAGCAGCCTGCTTCCACTAGCGGGGGGGGATTACGAGCAGTACTTC. This gives the protein CASSLLPLAGGDYEQYF.

Written as DNA, the CDR3 is TGTGCCAGCAGCGCAGGGCCTCTGGGGGAGCAGTACTTC. This gives the protein CASSAGPLGEQYF. The gene calls are TRBV9 and TRBJ2-7; possible D gene TRBD1, 5 bases. Trimming cost V 3 bases and J 7 bases, with 14 bases left between them. Germline CDR1 is SGDLS and CDR2 is YYNGEE. This CDR3 comprises 13 residues.

The V call is TRBV5-1, the J call TRBJ2-3, with 10 nucleotides matching TRBD2. CDR1 is SGHRS and CDR2 is YFSETQ in the germline V gene. The CDR3 consists of 15 residues. Trimming at V came to 4 bases and at J to 3 bases, leaving 5 bases not matched to a gene. For the CDR3, the DNA is TGCGCCAGCAGCATTAGCGGGGGGTCTACAGATACGCAGTATTTT. It specifies CASSISGGSTDTQYF.

Ten or more counts support this clone. This rearrangement joins TRBV6-1 to TRBJ2-7; the D is unclear. The ends were cut back, 3 bases at V and 3 bases at J, with 15 bases in the middle. Germline CDR1 is MNHNS and CDR2 is SASEGT. CDR3 length: 15 amino acids. This CDR3 is CASSDGTNAIYEQYF. In DNA form, the CDR3 reads TGTGCCAGCAGTGACGGAACTAACGCTATCTACGAGCAGTACTTC.